One and the same sample provided the 7 T cell receptor beta chains below, sequenced in a study of vaccination and CD4 T cells after COVID-19. At the Johns Hopkins FTIC core, DNA taken from cultured CD4+ T cells was sequenced by way of the Oncomine TCR Beta short-read assay. Each CDR3 protein is one row after TCRdb ran MiXCR on the PCR reads. The sample lists about 11,000 distinct CDR3 sequences; around a third were seen once. Which antigens these TCRs recognize remains unknown. As to treatment: approximately nine-day PBMC culture with coronavirus spike peptide pools or control peptides (ViraFEST assay). Here the sequenced sample was CD4+ T cells from blood, cultured in vitro, taken after SARS-CoV-2 vaccination. Receptors originate from a human donor who had recovered from COVID-19.

The chain employs TRBV30 and TRBJ1-5, with 8 positions matching TRBD1. The CDR3 loop spans 13 amino acids. Trimming at V came to 5 bases and at J to 4 bases, leaving 4 bases not matched to a gene. Germline-derived CDR1 and CDR2 are GTSNPN and SVGIG (reference sequence). CDR3 residues: CAWAGGMNQPQHF. The CDR3, as DNA: TGTGCCTGGGCAGGGGGCATGAATCAGCCCCAGCATTTT.

The chain carries TRBV20-1 and TRBJ2-1; 7 positions match TRBD1. The DNA end is a closer match to TRBJ2-7, so the J assignment may be wrong. CDR1 is DFQATT and CDR2 is SNEGSKA in the germline V gene (reference sequence). The CDR3 extends over 14 amino acids. The chain's CDR3 is CSARRGLRPYEQYF. DNA of the CDR3: TGCAGTGCTAGAAGGGGGCTGCGGCCTTACGAGCAGTACTTC.

V usage is TRBV19 and J usage is TRBJ1-1; D unclear. Per the germline V gene, CDR1 is LNHDA and CDR2 is SQIVND (reference sequence). V was clipped by 3 bases and J by 3 bases, with 8 bases between them. This CDR3 region has 13 residues. The CDR3 reads CASSIYRDTEAFF. The CDR3 region has the DNA TGTGCCAGTAGTATCTACAGAGACACTGAAGCTTTCTTT.

The chain links TRBV25-1 to TRBJ2-1; TRBD2 matches at 10 bases. Unmatched junction bases numbered 4, after V lost 7 bases and J lost 4 bases. Germline V lookup: CDR1 MGHDK, CDR2 SYGVNS. This CDR3 comprises 14 residues. This CDR3 reads CASTGLAEYNEQFF. The CDR3 region has the DNA TGTGCCAGCACCGGACTAGCGGAGTACAATGAGCAGTTCTTC.

V usage is TRBV20-1 and J usage is TRBJ2-7; no reliable D call. The germline V gene has CDR1 DFQATT and CDR2 SNEGSKA (reference sequence). The CDR3 consists of 10 residues. Trimming left V 5 bases short and J 4 bases short, with 6 bases between. The CDR3 reads CSAGRYEQYF. The CDR3 DNA follows: TGCAGTGCTGGACGGTACGAGCAGTACTTC.

This clonotype has only a few counts. The chain carries TRBV20-1 and TRBJ2-2; D remains ambiguous. V lost 2 bases to trimming and J lost 2 bases, with 9 bases between them. Germline CDR1 DFQATT, CDR2 SNEGSKA (reference sequence). This CDR3 spans 14 amino acids. CDR3 region: CSARPTRNTGELFF. CDR3 DNA: TGCAGTGCTAGACCTACTCGAAACACCGGGGAGCTGTTTTTT.

There are a few counts of this clonotype. The chain uses TRBV7-2 and TRBJ1-5; D possibly corresponds to TRBD1 (5 bases). V was clipped by 3 bases and J by 6 bases, with 18 bases between them. The germline V gene encodes CDR1 SGHTA and CDR2 FQGNSA. This CDR3 is built from 16 residues. CDR3 loop: CASSFPGREGGQPQHF. CDR3 in DNA: TGTGCCAGCAGCTTTCCCGGCAGGGAGGGTGGTCAGCCCCAGCATTTT.